Detailed here is one T cell receptor beta chain. These data originate in a study of blood T cell repertoires in COVID-19. Germline V gene lookup returns CDR1 MNHEY and CDR2 SVGAGI. Trimming cost V 6 bases and J 4 bases, with 8 bases left between them. The CDR3 spans 12 residues. Some clones are missing from TCRdb's copy, which holds only in-frame ones; the method was immunoSEQ multiplex PCR. The top ten hold roughly a tenth of the sample, which has some 240,000 clones, 88% seen once. The J gene is TRBJ2-3, the V gene TRBV6-5; D uncertain. What was sequenced was peripheral blood. The sequence derives from a woman between 65 and 79 years old with COVID-19, enrolled during active disease. For the CDR3, the DNA is TGTGCCAGCAGAGACTCACCAGATACGCAGTATTTT. Translating gives CASRDSPDTQYF.